A selection of T cell receptor beta chains follows, all from one sample in a study of T cells in Graves' hyperthyroidism and ophthalmopathy. TCRdb used MiXCR to reprocess the multiplex PCR reads, holding one entry per CDR3 protein. The table lists 30,000 to 35,000 distinct CDR3 sequences, under 65% of them singletons. The sequenced sample was blood. Every receptor here comes from a woman aged 40 to 50 with Graves' ophthalmopathy. Both conserved end residues are part of each CDR3. The D gene is left open where the match is weak. A clone size is listed for some rows: how often the clone was seen (once, few, many), or a class if it is expanded.

D gene	clone size	J gene	V gene	CDR3 protein	CDR3 DNA
TRBD2	many	TRBJ2-5	TRBV28	CASRPSGRVWETQYF	TGTGCCAGCAGACCTAGCGGGAGAGTCTGGGAGACCCAGTACTTC
.	once	TRBJ1-6	TRBV7-6	CASSLGTHSGSPPHF	TGTGCCAGCAGCCTCGGGACCCACAGCGGTTCACCCCCCCACTTT
.	.	TRBJ1-1	TRBV2	CASSLGGGMNAEAFF	TGTGCCAGCAGTTTAGGGGGGGGGATGAACGCTGAAGCTTTCTTT
.	many	TRBJ2-3	TRBV29-1	CSVERGGVPGRPTDTQYF	TGCAGCGTTGAAAGGGGGGGAGTTCCAGGTCGCCCCACAGATACGCAGTATTTT
.	.	TRBJ2-7	TRBV6-2/TRBV6-3	CASRYRGGRAYEQYF	TGTGCCAGCCGCTACCGGGGCGGGCGAGCCTACGAGCAGTACTTC
TRBD2	many	TRBJ2-3	TRBV27	CASSREGLDTQYF	TGTGCCAGCAGTAGGGAGGGCCTAGATACGCAGTATTTT
.	many	TRBJ2-1	TRBV2	CASSPRGAPNEQFF	TGTGCCAGCAGTCCGCGTGGGGCGCCTAATGAGCAGTTCTTC
.	.	TRBJ1-2	TRBV12-3/TRBV12-4	CASSLIRGRGDTF	TGTGCCAGTAGTTTAATAAGGGGCCGTGGCGACACCTTC
.	.	TRBJ2-7	TRBV4-3	CASSQRYEQYF	TGCGCCAGCAGCCAAAGGTACGAGCAGTACTTC
TRBD1	.	TRBJ1-1	TRBV29-1	CSVRQGAEAFF	TGCAGCGTACGACAGGGGGCTGAAGCTTTCTTT
TRBD1	.	TRBJ2-7	TRBV29-1	CSVGQGLSYEQYF	TGCAGCGTTGGACAGGGGCTATCCTACGAGCAGTACTTC
.	.	TRBJ2-7	TRBV18	CASSQRGYPEQYF	TGTGCCAGCTCTCAACGGGGATATCCCGAGCAGTACTTC
.	medium-sized	TRBJ1-5	TRBV29-1	CSVETGAGQPQHF	TGCAGCGTTGAGACCGGAGCGGGTCAGCCCCAGCATTTT
.	many	TRBJ2-3	TRBV20-1	CSATAGGGVNTDTQYF	TGCAGTGCTACTGCCGGGGGCGGGGTCAACACAGATACGCAGTATTTT
TRBD1	.	TRBJ1-5	TRBV5-1	CASSPGQDDNQPQHF	TGCGCCAGCAGCCCGGGACAGGATGATAATCAGCCCCAGCATTTT
.	.	TRBJ2-3	TRBV15	CATSRGQDTDTQYF	TGTGCCACCAGCAGAGGGCAGGACACAGATACGCAGTATTTT
.	many	TRBJ1-5	TRBV5-6	CASSLRGSGNQPQHF	TGTGCCAGCAGCTTGCGGGGGTCGGGCAATCAGCCCCAGCATTTT
.	.	TRBJ2-6	TRBV2	CASSELDGGGTEAF	TGTGCCAGCAGTGAGTTGGATGGGGGGGGCACTGAAGCTTTC
TRBD2	.	TRBJ2-1	TRBV19	CASSRRTSGFNEQFF	TGTGCCAGTAGTAGGAGGACTAGCGGTTTCAATGAGCAGTTCTTC
.	.	TRBJ2-3	TRBV10-3	CASSSSLVTQYF	TGTGCCAGCAGTTCCTCCTTAGTTACGCAGTATTTT
.	.	TRBJ1-4	TRBV2	CASGSGTTYNEKLFF	TGTGCCAGCGGGAGCGGAACTACCTACAATGAAAAACTGTTTTTT
.	many	TRBJ2-7	TRBV28	CASSPTAGKSYEQYF	TGTGCCAGCAGCCCAACGGCGGGGAAGTCCTACGAGCAGTACTTC
TRBD1	.	TRBJ2-7	TRBV5-1	CASGRIGDGTDYEQYF	TGCGCCAGCGGTCGTATAGGCGATGGGACAGACTACGAGCAGTACTTC
TRBD1	many	TRBJ2-2	TRBV19	CASSIDRGWAGELFF	TGTGCCAGTAGTATCGACAGGGGTTGGGCCGGGGAGCTGTTTTTT
.	.	TRBJ2-3	TRBV11-2	CASSLGRDVGTDTQYF	TGTGCCAGCAGCTTAGGGAGGGACGTCGGCACAGATACGCAGTATTTT
TRBD2	.	TRBJ2-3	TRBV15	CATSRDPLVRGVTDTQYF	TGTGCCACCAGCAGAGATCCGCTGGTGCGGGGGGTCACAGATACGCAGTATTTT
.	many	TRBJ2-1	TRBV9	CASSVESLANEQFF	TGTGCCAGCAGCGTAGAATCACTAGCTAATGAGCAGTTCTTC
TRBD1	medium-sized	TRBJ1-6	TRBV7-2	CASSQGQGNNSPLHF	TGTGCCAGCAGCCAGGGACAGGGGAATAATTCACCCCTCCACTTT
.	.	TRBJ2-5	TRBV24-1	CATSDVGRSGETQYF	TGTGCCACCAGTGATGTGGGACGGAGTGGAGAGACCCAGTACTTC
.	.	TRBJ2-5	TRBV7-6	CASSQDSEGLQETQYF	TGTGCCAGCAGCCAAGATTCAGAGGGCTTGCAAGAGACCCAGTACTTC
.	.	TRBJ1-1	TRBV20-1	CSARDNTEASF	TGCAGTGCTAGGGACAACACTGAAGCCTCCTTT
.	many	TRBJ1-5	TRBV6-5	CASSYSMPGLSNQPQHF	TGTGCCAGCAGTTACTCGATGCCGGGCCTGAGCAATCAGCCCCAGCATTTT
TRBD1	.	TRBJ2-1	TRBV2	CASKPGQDNDQFF	TGTGCCAGCAAACCGGGACAGGATAATGATCAGTTCTTC
.	few	TRBJ2-1	TRBV10-2	CASSLDPNEQFF	TGCGCCAGCAGTCTAGATCCCAATGAGCAGTTCTTC
.	.	TRBJ1-5	TRBV5-1	CASRGRRDQPQHF	TGCGCCAGCAGGGGTAGGCGGGATCAGCCCCAGCATTTT
TRBD1	many	TRBJ1-4	TRBV5-1	CASSSEQGAVTNEKLFF	TGCGCCAGCAGCTCCGAACAGGGGGCTGTAACTAATGAAAAACTGTTTTTT
TRBD2	.	TRBJ2-3	TRBV29-1	CSVFLLAEPDTQYF	TGCAGCGTGTTTCTGCTAGCGGAACCAGATACGCAGTATTTT
TRBD2	.	TRBJ2-1	TRBV10-2	CASSDSGSGMDEQFF	TGCGCCAGCAGTGATAGTGGTAGCGGGATGGATGAGCAGTTCTTC
TRBD1	.	TRBJ1-5	TRBV11-3	CASSRQGSYNEPQHF	TGTGCCAGCAGCCGACAGGGCTCCTACAATGAGCCCCAGCATTTT
.	.	TRBJ1-1	TRBV10-3	CAISASVNTEAFF	TGTGCCATCAGTGCATCTGTGAACACTGAAGCTTTCTTT
TRBD2	many	TRBJ2-3	TRBV20-1	CSARDREAGASTDTQYF	TGCAGTGCTAGAGATCGAGAAGCGGGGGCGAGCACAGATACGCAGTATTTT
TRBD2	once	TRBJ2-7	TRBV28	CATSRRGTNYYEQYF	TGTGCCACCAGCAGACGCGGGACTAATTACTACGAGCAGTACTTC
TRBD1	.	TRBJ1-6	TRBV20-1	CSARVRTGNSPLHF	TGCAGTGCTAGGGTCCGGACAGGGAACTCACCCCTCCACTTT
TRBD1	.	TRBJ1-3	TRBV5-1	CASSLQGQGSSGNTIYF	TGCGCCAGCAGCCTACAGGGACAGGGGAGCTCTGGAAACACCATATATTTT
.	.	TRBJ2-1	TRBV2	CASSAAQGGNEQFF	TGTGCCAGCAGTGCGGCGCAGGGGGGGAATGAGCAGTTCTTC
.	many	TRBJ2-7	TRBV5-1	CASSLGGSQLYEQYF	TGCGCCAGCAGCTTGGGCGGAAGCCAACTCTACGAGCAGTACTTC
.	many	TRBJ2-1	TRBV7-9	CASSDYHNEQFF	TGTGCCAGCAGTGACTACCACAATGAGCAGTTCTTC
TRBD1	many	TRBJ1-1	TRBV5-1	CASSSQQGYEAFF	TGCGCCAGCAGCTCACAACAGGGGTACGAAGCTTTCTTT
.	many	TRBJ2-1	TRBV3-1	CASSQGGKSYNEQFF	TGTGCCAGCAGCCAAGGAGGGAAGTCCTACAATGAGCAGTTCTTC
.	many	TRBJ1-6	TRBV4-3	CASSPGGGSVSPLHF	TGCGCCAGCAGCCCTGGCGGGGGATCGGTTTCACCCCTCCACTTT
.	.	TRBJ2-3	TRBV5-1	CTSSSSDSTDTQYF	TGCACCAGCAGCTCCAGCGACAGCACAGATACGCAGTATTTT
TRBD1	.	TRBJ1-1	TRBV9	CVSSATPGGTTEAFF	TGTGTCAGCAGCGCCACTCCAGGGGGCACCACTGAAGCTTTCTTT
TRBD2	.	TRBJ2-7	TRBV6-1	CASSAKGGPEQYF	TGTGCCAGCAGTGCCAAGGGAGGGCCCGAGCAGTACTTC
.	.	TRBJ1-3	TRBV6-5	CASSYSAGYNDTIYF	TGTGCCAGCAGTTACTCGGCGGGATACAATGACACCATATATTTT
.	many	TRBJ1-3	TRBV2	CASRDRTISGNTIYF	TGTGCCAGCAGGGACAGAACCATCTCTGGAAACACCATATATTTT